The entry below gives a single TCR beta chain sequence along with its context. This clonotype showed up many times. Its antigen target is currently unknown. Base-call qualities are not available, and no considerably larger clone is one nucleotide away. The germline V gene provides CDR1 MNHNS and CDR2 SASEGT. Unmatched junction bases come to 11, with V trimmed by 10 bases and J by 2 bases. The CDR3 has 14 amino acids, counting the end cysteine and phenylalanine. Only the CDR3 region is kept as DNA, spanning 42 bases read in frame from base 1. This sample stems from a study of CD8+CD57+ T cells in acquired aplastic anemia (dated by TCRdb to 2016 to 2018). A note on the overall study: On average, sorted CD4+ and CD8+ cells yielded around 3.5 ug of extracted DNA, with a range of roughly 0.19 to 27.4 ug. CD8+CD57+ expansion was defined as a frequency above the mean frequency observed in healthy subjects. Points the paper makes about the study in general: About 28 CD8+ CDR3 sequences were found in both patients and controls but appeared to be highly expressed in patients and within the immunodominant clones of the patients. Patients and healthy controls showed no significant difference in CD8+ Simpson's diversity (P=0.060).

Flow cytometry had shown CD8+CD57+ cell expansion in the patients selected for sequencing. Every patient had a diagnosis of severe acquired aplastic anemia based on International Study of Aplastic Anemia and Agranulocytosis and Camitta criteria. At the time blood was sampled, none of the patients had received any therapy. TCR repertoires of sorted CD4+ and CD8+ blood T cells from severe aplastic anemia patients and healthy subjects were deep-sequenced in the study. In the USA, patient enrollment took place under clinicaltrials.gov protocols 00001620, 01623167, 00001397, 00071045, 00081523 and 00961064. Ficoll-Paque density gradient centrifugation was used to isolate peripheral blood mononuclear cells. Before DNA extraction, CD4+ and CD8+ T cells were sorted with FACS or magnetic beads. Profiling of TCR beta VDJ combinations and CDR3 sequences used genomic DNA as the template. An Illumina HiSeq 2000 was used for TCR repertoire sequencing. Per the source publication's procedure: Repertoire assessment relied on Simpson's diversity index, CDR3 size and DJ length profiles, and TRBV/TRBJ rearrangement plots. The immunodominant clone was defined as the most abundant DNA sequence in deep sequencing data. CDR3 amino acid sequences were screened for sharing across subjects and compared with published repertoires and the VDJdb database. TCRdb reworked the public reads: Q25 trimming with fastp, MiXCR clone assembly, productive beta chains retained. Each entry is one CDR3 protein sequence, shown with its most common DNA and genes. These V and J calls derive from TCRdb rather than the authors' analysis. The sample table contains about 75,000 distinct CDR3 sequences; only one count was recorded for 55% to 75% of them. The ten biggest clones cover 65% to 85% of the sample.

This TCR came from a human donor with aplastic anemia. The V and J segments used are TRBV6-1 and TRBJ2-7, and 7 junction bases match TRBD2. The sequencing input was sorted CD4+, CD8+, or CD8+CD57+ T cells (not recorded which) from PBMCs. The CDR3 reads as follows: CATDSSGLAYEQYF. The DNA reads TGTGCCACGGATAGTAGCGGGTTAGCCTACGAGCAGTACTTC.